Shown below are 8 T cell receptor beta chains from a single sample sequenced in a study. TCRdb analysed the 5' RACE reads with MiXCR anew, one entry per CDR3 protein. The data show 45,000 to 70,000 distinct CDR3 sequences, around a quarter seen once. The source material was tumor-infiltrating memory CD4+ T cells sorted from the breast tumor. Subset here: memory CD4+ T cells, CD4+CD45RO+CD25-. These receptors were taken from a female donor with breast cancer.

This clonotype was observed at least ten times. The chain joins TRBV2 to TRBJ2-2; possible D gene TRBD2, 6 bases. Per germline, CDR1 SNHLY and CDR2 FYNNEI. Between the trimmed V and J ends, which lost 4 bases and 2 bases, there was a span of 17 bases. The CDR3 length is 17 residues. CDR3 bases: TGTGCCAGCAGTGTTGTTCGGGCGGGAAGTAACACCGGGGAGCTGTTTTTT. The encoded protein is CASSVVRAGSNTGELFF.

With regard to this clonotype: Mismatch with germline at one junction end may stem from a read error. CDR3 region: CSAREYNEQFF. The CDR3 nucleotides read TGCAGTGCTCGAGAGTACAATGAGCAGTTCTTC. The chain recombines TRBV20-1 with TRBJ2-1; D gene uncertain. Per the germline V gene, CDR1 is DFQATT and CDR2 is SNEGSKA (reference sequence). This CDR3 has 11 residues.

This clonotype occurred a few times. This chain connects TRBV28 to TRBJ2-5; a possible D gene is TRBD2 (5 bases). The CDR3 is 17 amino acids. The V gene's germline CDR1 is MDHEN and CDR2 SYDVKM. Trimming took 5 bases from V and 1 from J, leaving 20 bases between them. The CDR3 region is CASSLTREEGGQETQYF. Written as DNA, the CDR3 is TGTGCCAGCAGTCTAACCCGCGAAGAGGGTGGCCAAGAGACCCAGTACTTC. The full variable domain, with the rest looked up from reference TRBV28 and TRBJ2-5, is DVKVTQSSRYLVKRTGEKVFLECVQDMDHENMFWYRQDPGLGLRLIYFSYDVKMKEKGDIPEGYSVSREKKERFSLILESASTNQTSMYLCASSLTREEGGQETQYFGPGTRLLVL.

This sequence joins TRBV4-2 and TRBJ1-4; D may be TRBD1 (6 bases). The CDR3 consists of 16 residues. V lost 1 base, J lost 6 bases, and 15 bases lay in between. The germline CDR1 and CDR2 sequences are LGHNA and YNFKEQ. DNA of the CDR3: TGTGCCAGCAGCCAAGTCAAACAGGGAGGGTATGAAAAACTGTTTTTT. Translated: CASSQVKQGGYEKLFF.

This clonotype showed up many times. This chain joins TRBV24-1 and TRBJ2-7, with 7 bases matching TRBD2. Germline V lookup: CDR1 KGHDR, CDR2 SFDVKD. The CDR3 runs to 15 residues. The trim removed 4 bases at V and 4 bases at J, leaving 9 bases unmatched. The CDR3, as DNA: TGTGCCACCAGTGACCCTACTAGCGTGACTTACGAGCAGTACTTC. Residues: CATSDPTSVTYEQYF.

V and J are TRBV6-2 or TRBV6-3 and TRBJ1-1; D gene uncertain. This CDR3 spans 17 amino acids. The germline CDR1 and CDR2 sequences are MNHEY and SVGEGT. V lost 6 bases and J 4 bases, leaving 24 bases between the germline ends. The CDR3 here is CASRKVTLRREGTEAFF. DNA for the CDR3: TGTGCCAGCAGGAAGGTCACCCTCAGGAGGGAGGGCACTGAAGCTTTCTTT.

In this sample, this clonotype turned up a few times. V gene TRBV9 combines with J gene TRBJ2-6; D ambiguous. With 0 bases removed from V and 2 bases from J, the gap between germline ends came to 0 bases. This CDR3 comprises 13 residues. Germline V gene data show CDR1 as SGDLS and CDR2 as YYNGEE. CDR3 amino acids: CASSVAGANVLTF. The CDR3 DNA reads TGTGCCAGCAGCGTAGCTGGGGCCAACGTCCTGACTTTC.

This clonotype was seen only a few times. The chain recombines TRBV28 with TRBJ1-2; no clear D gene. Germline V gives CDR1 MDHEN, CDR2 SYDVKM. The CDR3 sequence is 11 residues long. The V gene lost 7 bases and the J gene lost 4 bases, with 7 bases spanning the gap. The CDR3 loop is CASTLGYGYTF. The CDR3 DNA is TGTGCCAGCACCCTGGGCTATGGCTACACCTTC.